The 6 T cell receptor beta chains below were found in one sample sequenced in a study of blood T cell repertoires in COVID-19 (TCRdb year 2020). The receptor library was made with the immunoSEQ multiplex PCR assay. What TCRdb holds here is the immuneACCESS table cut down to in-frame rearrangements. Part of the clones is not present; checked against another copy, under half of the missing clones reflect an unresolved V gene, and the others are unexplained. The sample data list 200,000 to 300,000 clones, and about nine tenths of these were observed just once. The ten biggest clones cover 6% to 9% of the sample. Sample: peripheral blood. The source of these receptors is a man in his sixties who had recovered from COVID-19.

V is TRBV9 and J is TRBJ1-6; D remains ambiguous. V lost 1 base and J lost 9, with 8 bases in between. The CDR3 is 13 amino acids. CDR1 and CDR2 (germline): SGDLS, YYNGEE. CDR3 DNA sequence: TGTGCCAGCAGCGTAAGCCCCCTTTCACCCCTCCACTTT. Amino acids: CASSVSPLSPLHF.

This chain joins TRBV9 and TRBJ2-7; 7 bases match TRBD1. The CDR3 is 17 amino acids. After removal of 4 bases from V and 3 bases from J, the junction contained 16 bases not matched to a gene. Per germline, CDR1 SGDLS and CDR2 YYNGEE. This chain's CDR3 is CASSPLPGQSLYYEQYF. The CDR3 coding sequence is TGTGCCAGCAGCCCCCTCCCGGGACAGTCCCTCTACTACGAGCAGTACTTC. The full variable domain, in which reference TRBV9 and TRBJ2-7 provide the parts outside the CDR3, is DSGVTQTPKHLITATGQRVTLRCSPRSGDLSVYWYQQSLDQGLQFLIQYYNGEERAKGNILERFSAQQFPDLHSELNLSSLELGDSALYFCASSPLPGQSLYYEQYFGPGTRLTVT.

J is TRBJ2-7 and V is TRBV28; 9 nucleotides align to TRBD1. CDR1 and CDR2 (germline): MDHEN, SYDVKM. CDR3 length: 18 residues. V was clipped by 5 bases and J by 5 bases; unmatched bases: 19. CDR3 in DNA: TGTGCCAGCAGTCCCTCGTTGGGACAGGGTTTTAGTATCCACGAGCAGTACGTC. As protein: CASSPSLGQGFSIHEQYV.

The chain couples TRBV2 to TRBJ2-2; D is possibly TRBD1 (5 bases). This CDR3 comprises 13 residues. The germline gives CDR1 SNHLY, CDR2 FYNNEI. V lost 6 bases and J 2 bases, leaving 7 bases between the germline ends. The CDR3 DNA is TGTGCCAGCAGGCAGGGTAACACCGGGGAGCTGTTTTTT. As protein: CASRQGNTGELFF.

This clone was found a few times. This chain links TRBV27 with TRBJ1-6, with unresolved D. The CDR3 totals 14 residues. Germline V gives CDR1 MNHEY, CDR2 SMNVEV (reference sequence). V was shortened by 4 bases and J by 10 bases, with 14 bases between the two germline ends. The CDR3 bases are TGTGCCAGCAGTTCCGTCGGTCTTCTATCACCCCTCCACTTT. It translates to CASSSVGLLSPLHF.

The chain combines TRBV6-5 with TRBJ2-2; a weak D match, TRBD1 (6 bases). CDR3 length equals 15 residues. Trimming left V 6 bases short and J 8 bases short, with 19 bases between. Germline V gene sequence: CDR1 MNHEY, CDR2 SVGAGI. The CDR3 reads CASRQQTGFRGELFF. The CDR3 DNA sequence: TGTGCCAGCAGGCAACAGACAGGTTTTCGAGGGGAGCTGTTTTTT.